The 9 T cell receptor beta chains listed next were all sequenced from one sample in a study of T-cell reconstitution after alpha-beta-depleted transplantation in children. The authors prepared the TCRbeta library with unique molecular identifiers. Using its own MiXCR run on the PCR reads, TCRdb lists one record per CDR3 protein. The table has 200,000 to 250,000 distinct CDR3 sequences, less than 9% seen once. Sample: PBMCs, mostly from graft donor cells, taken 180 days after TCRalphabeta/CD19-depleted stem cell transplant. The source of these receptors is a male patient between 10 and 17 years old who had a stem cell transplant for acute lymphoblastic leukemia, so the T cells may come from the graft donor.

About this clonotype itself: Its ends do not fully match the called genes, so a read error is possible. The chain carries TRBV13 and TRBJ1-1; the D is unclear. CDR1 and CDR2 from the germline V gene are PRHDT and FYEKMQ (reference sequence). This CDR3 region has 13 residues. CDR3 sequence reads: CACSLGGNTEAFF. The DNA for the CDR3 is TGTGCCTGCAGCTTAGGTGGTAACACTGAAGCTTTCTTT.

This clonotype appeared many times. This chain links TRBV5-5 with TRBJ2-2, with 12 bases fitting TRBD1. Germline V CDR1 and CDR2: SGHKS, YYEKEE (reference sequence). CDR3 size: 16 residues. V dropped 0 bases and J dropped 9; count of bases not matched to a gene: 6. This chain's CDR3 is CASSLGRDRGRRELFF. For the CDR3, the DNA is TGTGCCAGCAGCTTGGGCCGGGACAGGGGGCGCCGGGAGCTGTTTTTT.

This clonotype was picked up many times. V and J are TRBV11-2 and TRBJ2-5; D is ambiguous. V lost 4 bases and J lost 5, with 8 bases in between. The CDR3 consists of 12 residues. Germline CDR1 is SGHAT and CDR2 is FQNNGV. The DNA for the CDR3 is TGTGCCAGCAGCTGCGTACCCGAGACCCAGTACTTC. Translated, it gives CASSCVPETQYF.

This clonotype was picked up many times. The J gene is TRBJ1-6, the V gene TRBV11-2; 10 bases map to TRBD1. V was clipped by 6 bases and J by 9 bases; unmatched bases: 5. CDR3 size: 14 residues. CDR1 is SGHAT, CDR2 FQNNGV, per germline. The CDR3 DNA reads TGTGCCAGCAGTTATGACAGGGGGCCTTCACCCCTCCACTTT. Translating gives CASSYDRGPSPLHF.

This clonotype occurred many times. The J gene is TRBJ2-5, the V gene TRBV6-5; tentatively, D is TRBD2 (7 bases). The CDR3 loop spans 17 amino acids. CDR1 is MNHEY, CDR2 SVGAGI, per germline. With 2 bases removed from V and 3 bases from J, the gap between germline ends came to 19 bases. The CDR3 DNA reads TGTGCCAGCAGTTACAGGGGGGCGGGGGCGCGAGAAGAGACCCAGTACTTC. This translates into CASSYRGAGAREETQYF.

This clonotype was found many times. The chain carries TRBV5-1 and TRBJ2-3; no clear D gene. The germline CDR1 and CDR2 sequences are SGHRS and YFSETQ. There are 15 residues in the CDR3. The ends were cut back, 1 base at V and 2 bases at J, with 11 bases in the middle. The CDR3 DNA reads TGCGCCAGCAGCTTGTTCGGACCAGACACAGATACGCAGTATTTT. Its protein product is CASSLFGPDTDTQYF. The variable domain in full, completed from reference TRBV5-1 and TRBJ2-3, reads KAGVTQTPRYLIKTRGQQVTLSCSPISGHRSVSWYQQTPGQGLQFLFEYFSETQRNKGNFPGRFSGRQFSNSRSEMNVSTLELGDSALYLCASSLFGPDTDTQYFGPGTRLTVL.

This clonotype was seen a handful of times. V is TRBV6-5 and J is TRBJ1-2; D is possibly TRBD1 (5 bases). V lost 8 bases and J 5 bases, leaving 12 bases between the germline ends. The V gene's germline CDR1 is MNHEY and CDR2 SVGAGI. This CDR3 has 12 amino acids. The CDR3 spells CASGGLGYGYTF. Here the CDR3 DNA reads TGTGCCAGCGGGGGACTGGGATATGGCTACACCTTC.

At least ten counts were recorded for this clonotype. The chain employs TRBV10-2 and TRBJ1-2, with D maybe TRBD1 (6 bases). Looked up from germline, CDR1 is WSHSY and CDR2 is SAAADI. V was trimmed by 0 bases and J by 5 bases, leaving 13 bases between them. The CDR3 is made up of 15 amino acids. Here the CDR3 reads CASSESSLTGYGYTF. DNA of the CDR3: TGCGCCAGCAGTGAGTCGAGCCTTACAGGGTATGGCTACACCTTC.

This clonotype was seen repeatedly, ten times or more. The chain employs TRBV10-3 and TRBJ2-3, with D possibly being TRBD1 (5 bases). V lost 10 bases, J lost 2 bases, and 13 bases lay in between. CDR1 is ENHRY, CDR2 SYGVKD, per germline. This CDR3 comprises 13 residues. The CDR3 protein is CATTTASTDTQYF. The DNA for the CDR3 is TGTGCCACCACGACAGCCTCCACAGATACGCAGTATTTT.